This passage covers 2 T cell receptor beta chains from one sample sequenced in a study of shared clonotypes between healthy human individuals. Clones were read by immunoSEQ multiplex PCR, and TCRdb kept only the in-frame ones, dropping some. The table lists about 870,000 clones, 92% of them singletons. Naive CD8 cells were CD45RO-negative, positively selected for CCR7, excluding terminally differentiated effector memory CD45RA+ cells. Sequencing was carried out using naive CD8+ T cells sorted from blood. These receptors originate from a man aged 25 to 40 in good health.

CDR3 amino acids: CASRYSNEKLFF. The CDR3 DNA is TGTGCCAGCAGATACAGTAATGAAAAACTGTTTTTT. The rearrangement links TRBV25-1 to TRBJ1-4; no definite D call. CDR1 and CDR2 from the germline V gene are MGHDK and SYGVNS. The CDR3 extends over 12 amino acids. Trimming removed 6 bases from V and 4 bases from J, with 6 bases in between.

The J gene is TRBJ2-3, the V gene TRBV7-8; D may be TRBD2 (6 bases). Germline values: CDR1 SGHVS, CDR2 FQNEAQ. The CDR3 has 17 residues. The ends were cut back, 1 base at V and 6 bases at J, with 20 bases in the middle. The DNA for the CDR3 is TGTGCCAGCAGCTTAGGTTTAACGGGAGTAGGGCTTGATACGCAGTATTTT. Translation gives CASSLGLTGVGLDTQYF.